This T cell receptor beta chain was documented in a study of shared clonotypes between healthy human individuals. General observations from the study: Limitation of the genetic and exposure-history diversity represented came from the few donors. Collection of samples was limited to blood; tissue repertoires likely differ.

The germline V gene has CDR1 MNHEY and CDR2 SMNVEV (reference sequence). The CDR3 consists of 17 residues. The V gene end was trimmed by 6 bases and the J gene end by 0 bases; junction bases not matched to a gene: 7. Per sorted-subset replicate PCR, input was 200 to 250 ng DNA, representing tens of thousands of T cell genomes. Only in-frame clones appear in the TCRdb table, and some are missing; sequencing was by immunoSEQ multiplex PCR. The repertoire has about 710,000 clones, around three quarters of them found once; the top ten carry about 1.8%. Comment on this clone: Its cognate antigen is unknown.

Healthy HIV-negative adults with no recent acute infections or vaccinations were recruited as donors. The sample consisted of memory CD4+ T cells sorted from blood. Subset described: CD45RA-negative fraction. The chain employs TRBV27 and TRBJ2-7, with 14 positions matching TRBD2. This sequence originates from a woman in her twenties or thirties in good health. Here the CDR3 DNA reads TGTGCCAGCAGCAGGACTAGCGGGAGGCCGAGCTCCTACGAGCAGTACTTC. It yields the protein CASSRTSGRPSSYEQYF.